The T cell receptor beta chain described here comes from a study of T cell repertoires in cytomegalovirus infection. As for this clonotype: What it binds is unknown.

A single record per CDR3 protein comes from TCRdb applying MiXCR to the reads. The top ten hold 9.5% to 15% of the sample, which has fewer than 950,000 distinct CDR3 sequences, 32% seen once. The sequence was collected from a human donor in good health (CMV status not recorded). Some clones in this sample may be carry-over from other donors' samples. Sequenced material: cultured CD8+ T cells from PBMCs, taken from culture after CMV antigen stimulation.

CDR3 bases: TGTGCCAGCAGCTTAGTGCGCGGGGGGGATTCCTACGAGCAGTACGTC. Translation: CASSLVRGGDSYEQYV. The J gene is TRBJ2-7, the V gene TRBV7-2; 9 bases agree with TRBD2. The CDR3 is 16 residues long. The J segment lost 1 base and the V segment lost 1 base, leaving 5 bases of the junction unmatched. Per germline, CDR1 SGHTA and CDR2 FQGNSA.